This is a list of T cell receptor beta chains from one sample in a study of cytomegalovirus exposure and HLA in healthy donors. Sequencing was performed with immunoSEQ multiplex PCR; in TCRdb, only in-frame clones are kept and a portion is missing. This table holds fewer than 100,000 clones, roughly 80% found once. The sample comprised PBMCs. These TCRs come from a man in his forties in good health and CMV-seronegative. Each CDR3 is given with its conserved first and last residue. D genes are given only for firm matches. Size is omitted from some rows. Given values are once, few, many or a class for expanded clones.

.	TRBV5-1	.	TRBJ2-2	TGCGCCAGCAGCTGGACCACAGGGACCGGGGAGCTGTTTTTT	CASSWTTGTGELFF
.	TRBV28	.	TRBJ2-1	TGTGCCAGCAGTTTAGGGCTAAACGCCTACAATGAGCAGTTCTTC	CASSLGLNAYNEQFF
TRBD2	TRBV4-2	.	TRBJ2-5	TGTGCCAGCAGCCCTTCGGGACTAGCGGGAGGACCCACGTACCAAGAGACCCAGTACTTC	CASSPSGLAGGPTYQETQYF
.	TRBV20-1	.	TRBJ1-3	TGCAGTGCTAGTTCCAAAAACACCATATATTTT	CSASSKNTIYF
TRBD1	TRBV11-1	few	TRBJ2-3	TGTGCCAGCAGCTTCAATCCGGACAGGGTAACAGATACGCAGTATTTT	CASSFNPDRVTDTQYF
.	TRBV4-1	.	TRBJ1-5	TGCGCCAGCAGCCAAGGAGCAGAGCGGGGGCCCCAGCATTTT	CASSQGAERGPQHF
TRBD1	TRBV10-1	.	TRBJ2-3	TGCGCCAGCAGTGACACGGCAGGGGGAACAGATACGCAGTATTTT	CASSDTAGGTDTQYF
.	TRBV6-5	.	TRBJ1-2	TGTGCCAGCAGTTACTTATCTGAGAACTATGGCTACACCTTC	CASSYLSENYGYTF
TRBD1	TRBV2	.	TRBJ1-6	TGTGCCAGCAGTGAAAGGGGGCGACAGGGTAGGAATTCACCCCTCCACTTT	CASSERGRQGRNSPLHF
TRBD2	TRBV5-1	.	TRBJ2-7	TGCGCCAGCAGCACGGGCACTAGCGGGAACTACGAGCAGTACTTC	CASSTGTSGNYEQYF
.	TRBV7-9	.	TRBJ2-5	TGTGCCAGCGTATCGAAAGGTAGCGCGGGATATCAAGAGACCCAGTACTTC	CASVSKGSAGYQETQYF
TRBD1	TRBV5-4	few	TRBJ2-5	TGTGCCAGCAGAACCGGGACAGAAGAGACCCAGTACTTC	CASRTGTEETQYF
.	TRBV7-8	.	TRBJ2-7	TGTGCCAGCAGCTTACTGGGGGGACGCTCGTACGAGCAGTACTTC	CASSLLGGRSYEQYF
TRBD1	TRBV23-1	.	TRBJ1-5	TGCGCCAGCAGTCAACAGGGGGTTTACAATCAGCCCCAGCATTTT	CASSQQGVYNQPQHF
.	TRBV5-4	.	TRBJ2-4	TGTGCCAGCAGCTCGGGACAAGAAGACATTCAGTACTTC	CASSSGQEDIQYF
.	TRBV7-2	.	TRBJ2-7	TGTGCCAGCAGCCCCGGGGGGCCTCGATACGAGCAGTACTTC	CASSPGGPRYEQYF
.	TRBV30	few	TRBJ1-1	TGTGCCTGGAGTCTTTCAGGGACTATGAACACTGAAGCTTTCTTT	CAWSLSGTMNTEAFF
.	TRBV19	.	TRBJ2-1	TGTGCCAGTAGTAAAGATTCGGGGGACAATGAGCAGTTCTTC	CASSKDSGDNEQFF
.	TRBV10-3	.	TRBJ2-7	TGTGCCATCAGTGGGGGACAGGGAAAATCAGCTAGCGGGAGCCCCTACGAGCAGTACTTC	CAISGGQGKSASGSPYEQYF
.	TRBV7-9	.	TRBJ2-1	TGTGCCAGCAGCTTAGCGCGGGGCCACAATGAGCAGTTCTTC	CASSLARGHNEQFF
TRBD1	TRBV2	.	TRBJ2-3	TGTGCCAGCAGCCCCGGACAGGGCCCAGATACGCAGTATTTT	CASSPGQGPDTQYF
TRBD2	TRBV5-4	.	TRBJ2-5	TGTGCCAGCAGCTTAAGAGCGGGAGTGGAAGAGACCCAGTACTTC	CASSLRAGVEETQYF
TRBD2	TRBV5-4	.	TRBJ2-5	TGTGCCAGCAGCTCCGGACTAGCGGGGGGACTGCGGTACCAAGAGACCCAGTACTTC	CASSSGLAGGLRYQETQYF
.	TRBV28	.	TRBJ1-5	TGTGCCAGCAGTTTTTCAGATCATAGCAATCAGCCCCAGCATTTT	CASSFSDHSNQPQHF
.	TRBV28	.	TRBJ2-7	TGTGCCAGCAGTTTAGGGGCCTACTACGAGCAGTACTTC	CASSLGAYYEQYF
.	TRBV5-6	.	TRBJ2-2	TGTGCCAGCAGCTTGGGCGGCTACAAGAACACCGGGGAGCTGTTTTTT	CASSLGGYKNTGELFF
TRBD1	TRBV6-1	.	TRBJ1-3	TGTGCCAGCGAAACAGGGGCTGGAAACACCATATATTTT	CASETGAGNTIYF
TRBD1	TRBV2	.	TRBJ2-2	TGTGCCAGCAGCTTGGGACAGGGGAATCCCGGGGAGCTGTTTTTT	CASSLGQGNPGELFF
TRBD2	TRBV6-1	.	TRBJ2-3	TGTGCCAGCAGTGACGGATTCCGGCTAGCGGGCACAGATACGCAGTATTTT	CASSDGFRLAGTDTQYF
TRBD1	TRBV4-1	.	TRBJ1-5	TGCGCCAGCAGCCAAGAACAGGGGTCTTACAATCAGCCCCAGCATTTT	CASSQEQGSYNQPQHF
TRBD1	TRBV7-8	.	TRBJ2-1	TGTGCCAGCAGCTTAGCGTACAGGGGGCGCCAAACCCGGGAAAATGAGCAGTTCTTC	CASSLAYRGRQTRENEQFF
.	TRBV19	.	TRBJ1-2	TGTGCCAGTACACAGGAGAGCTATGGCTACACCTTC	CASTQESYGYTF
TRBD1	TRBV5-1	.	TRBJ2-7	TGCGCCAGCAGCTTGCCGGGACAGGGTGAGTACGAGCAGTACTTC	CASSLPGQGEYEQYF
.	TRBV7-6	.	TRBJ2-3	TGTGCCAGCAGCGAAGGGGCAGATACGCAGTATTTT	CASSEGADTQYF
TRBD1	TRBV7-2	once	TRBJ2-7	TGTGCCAGCAGCCCGCGACAGGGGGCAGTCTACGAGCAGTACTTC	CASSPRQGAVYEQYF
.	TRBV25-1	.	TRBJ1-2	TGTGCCAGCAGTGAATTTGGGGGCGCGTCCTATGGCTACACCTTC	CASSEFGGASYGYTF
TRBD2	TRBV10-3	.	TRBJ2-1	TGTGCCATCAGTGAGTCGGTTAGCGGGAGGGCCAGCAATGAGCAGTTCTTC	CAISESVSGRASNEQFF
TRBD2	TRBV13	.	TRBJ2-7	TGTGCCAGCAGCTTAAGACTAGCGAGCAAAAGCTCCTACGAGCAGTACTTC	CASSLRLASKSSYEQYF
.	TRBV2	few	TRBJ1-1	TGTGCCAGCAGTCGCCTATCGACTGAAGCTTTCTTT	CASSRLSTEAFF
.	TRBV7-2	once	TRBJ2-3	TGTGCCAGCAGCGTAAGCCTTAACACAGATACGCAGTATTTT	CASSVSLNTDTQYF
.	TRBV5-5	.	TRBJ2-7	TGTGCCAGCAGCGCCGGGACTCCCTACGAGCAGTACTTC	CASSAGTPYEQYF
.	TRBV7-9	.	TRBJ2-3	TGTGCCAGCAGCTTAGTCAGGCAGTCAGATACGCAGTATTTT	CASSLVRQSDTQYF
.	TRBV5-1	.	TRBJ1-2	TGCGCCAGCAGCTTGTTGGGCCAGGGGAATGGCTACACCTTC	CASSLLGQGNGYTF
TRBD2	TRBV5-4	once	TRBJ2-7	TGTGCCAGCAGCTTGGGAGGCGGGAGGGATTTCGAGCAGTACTTC	CASSLGGGRDFEQYF